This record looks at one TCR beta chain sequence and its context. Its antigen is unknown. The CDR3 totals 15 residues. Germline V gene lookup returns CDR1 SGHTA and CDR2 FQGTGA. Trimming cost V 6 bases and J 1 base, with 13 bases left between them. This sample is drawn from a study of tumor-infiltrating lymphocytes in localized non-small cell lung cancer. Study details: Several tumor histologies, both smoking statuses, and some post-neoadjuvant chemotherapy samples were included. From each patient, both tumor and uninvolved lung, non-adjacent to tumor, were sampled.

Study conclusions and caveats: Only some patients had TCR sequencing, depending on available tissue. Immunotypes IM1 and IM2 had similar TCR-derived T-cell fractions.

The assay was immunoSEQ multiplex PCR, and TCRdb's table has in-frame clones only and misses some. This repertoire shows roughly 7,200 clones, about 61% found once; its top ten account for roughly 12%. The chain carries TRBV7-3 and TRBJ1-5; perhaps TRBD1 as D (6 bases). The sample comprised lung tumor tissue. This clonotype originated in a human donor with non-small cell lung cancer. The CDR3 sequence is CASSPRGSSNQPQHF. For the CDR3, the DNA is TGTGCCAGCAGTCCCAGGGGATCGAGCAATCAGCCCCAGCATTTT.